This TCR beta chain emerged from a study of Graves' ophthalmopathy and Graves' hyperthyroidism (dated 2018 in TCRdb). Turning to the overall study: Peripheral blood was collected at initial diagnosis, before any treatment. In total, around 140 blood samples were TCR-sequenced: approximately 42 ophthalmopathy, under 80 hyperthyroidism and about 17 hyperthyroidism-to-ophthalmopathy patients. To explore V-J signatures that distinguish ophthalmopathy from hyperthyroidism, a discovery set of more than 90 patients was enrolled, made up of 40 to 45 with ophthalmopathy and some 60 with stable hyperthyroidism. In about six hyperthyroidism patients, the T-cell repertoire of thyroid tissue was compared with the T-cell repertoire of blood. Following sampling, methimazole starting at 30 mg daily was administered to hyperthyroidism patients, and high-dose intravenous methylprednisolone was administered to ophthalmopathy patients. The study used signatures of the TCR beta repertoire to tell Graves' ophthalmopathy apart from Graves' hyperthyroidism and to predict which patients would progress to ophthalmopathy. For independent validation, a separate cohort was made up of around 19 hyperthyroidism patients plus 17 patients who later progressed from hyperthyroidism to ophthalmopathy. The roughly 100 discovery patients were randomly divided into training and test sets at a 7:3 ratio. Findings and caveats that apply to the study as a whole: Most expanded thyroid clonotypes with a frequency above 0.001 also appeared in blood, which suggests that blood repertoires may reflect the immune response in the thyroid. In validation, the model predicted ophthalmopathy progression with about 64% sensitivity and roughly 72% specificity; about a dozen predicted patients were CT-confirmed with GO in a median of approximately six months. Ophthalmopathy was separated from stable hyperthyroidism by the 13-signature model with roughly 87% sensitivity and just under 84% specificity in cross-validation and with 80%/75% in the test set. No statistical method was used to predetermine the sample size, and group allocation was not hidden from the investigators.

For repertoire sequencing, TCR beta CDR3 regions were amplified from RNA transcripts. The first round was an RT-PCR using HTBI primers with the Qiagen OneStep RT-PCR kit, and this first round was followed by a second-round multiplex PCR, then size selection and purification. Libraries were sequenced on an Illumina HiSeq2000 using paired-end 100 bp reads. On the study's bioinformatics: SOAPnuke was used to process the reads, removing any read that contained adapters or uncalled bases, had a mean Phred below 15, or lacked an exact match to the constant primer or identifier. COPE v1.2.5 was used to merge high-quality paired reads. Unique nucleotide sequences were defined as clonotypes and aligned to IMGT TRB V, D and J references using MiTCR v1.1. Analysis was restricted to V-J combinations with a frequency above 0.0001, which covered 99.2% of repertoires. A TCR clonal expansion and chaos score per V-J combination was defined as the ratio of F50 clonal expansion to chaos observed in the TCRdist matrix. Welch's t-statistics and random forest were used to narrow the features down to about a dozen V-J combinations, which were then fed into a naive Bayes classifier. The Morisita-Horn index was used to measure how similar the thyroid and blood repertoires were. TCRdb itself trimmed the public reads at Q25 with fastp, ran MiXCR and retained productive beta chains. When rows share a CDR3 protein, they turn into one entry using the most common DNA and genes. These V and J calls rely on TCRdb rather than the paper's analysis. The sample has some 210,000 distinct CDR3 sequences on record, approximately 29% of them singletons. Approximately 8.6% of the sample is held by the ten biggest clonotypes.

The trim is 2 bases for V and 0 bases for J, with a gap of 8 bases between the germline ends. Including the terminal cysteine and phenylalanine, the CDR3 comprises 14 residues. Only CDR3 DNA remains: 42 bases, in frame from the first base. The germline V gene sets CDR1 to SGHTA and CDR2 to FQGNSA. Patients with ophthalmopathy had moderately to severely active disease, with a Clinical Activity Score of 3 or more, a NOSPECS grade of 4 or more, and a disease duration of less than 3 months. Patients were excluded if they had other autoimmune diseases, uncontrolled infections, pregnancy or lactation. Diagnosis was based on clinical symptoms, serum thyroxine, TRAb, thyroid ultrasound and orbital computed tomography. Using Ficoll-Paque density gradient centrifugation, PBMCs were isolated from 8.5 to 10 ml of fresh peripheral blood. Total RNA was extracted with Trizol reagent and quality-checked on an Agilent 2100 Bioanalyzer.

There are many counts of this clonotype. Its antigen target is currently unknown. The input lacks base qualities; no much larger clone sits a single base away. This clonotype was sampled from a man aged 50 to 59 with Graves' ophthalmopathy. Donor details come from another sample of the same person, matched by shared clones. The V and J segments used are TRBV7-2 and TRBJ2-7; a tentative D call is TRBD2 (6 bases match). Sample: peripheral blood. The DNA sequence is TGTGCCAGCAGCTTATACGGGAGCTCCTACGAGCAGTACTTC. Its translation reads: CASSLYGSSYEQYF.